Following are 8 T cell receptor beta chains from one sample sequenced in a study of T-cell reconstitution after alpha-beta-depleted transplantation in children. A library of TCRbeta sequences, prepared with unique molecular identifiers, was generated. TCRdb called the PCR reads again in MiXCR, with one record for every CDR3 protein. The sample includes 550,000 to 600,000 distinct CDR3 sequences, 20% to 25% seen only once; the top ten take 11% to 15%. The input for sequencing was PBMCs, mostly from graft donor cells, taken 360 days after TCRalphabeta/CD19-depleted stem cell transplant. Receptors originate from a boy under two years old who had a stem cell transplant for acute myeloid leukemia, so the T cells may come from the graft donor.

The chain employs TRBV4-3 and TRBJ2-7; perhaps TRBD1 as D (5 bases). V lost 0 bases, J lost 7 bases, and 13 bases lay in between. Germline-derived CDR1 and CDR2 are LGHNA and YSLEER. The CDR3 is 14 residues long. The CDR3 reads CASSQEAGWWEQYF. In DNA, the CDR3 is TGCGCCAGCAGCCAAGAGGCAGGGTGGTGGGAGCAGTACTTC.

The sample holds many counts of this clonotype. The rearrangement uses TRBV5-1 and TRBJ2-1, with a tentative D call TRBD1 (6 bases). Trimming cost V 0 bases and J 4 bases, with 14 bases left between them. The CDR3 loop spans 16 amino acids. The V gene's germline CDR1 is SGHRS and CDR2 YFSETQ. CDR3 amino acids: CASSLVGATVYNEQFF. CDR3 in DNA: TGCGCCAGCAGCTTGGTGGGGGCCACCGTTTACAATGAGCAGTTCTTC.

The table lists this clonotype with a few counts. V and J are TRBV12-3 or TRBV12-4 and TRBJ1-1; 9 bases align to TRBD1. The CDR3 is 15 residues long. The junction had 10 bases not matched to a gene; V was cut back by 10 bases and J by 1 base. CDR3 sequence reads: CATRPTDRGNTEAFF. The CDR3 nucleotides are TGTGCCACACGGCCGACGGACAGGGGGAACACTGAAGCTTTCTTT.

The chain uses TRBV20-1 and TRBJ1-1, with D possibly being TRBD1 (5 bases). Germline V gives CDR1 DFQATT, CDR2 SNEGSKA (reference sequence). Trimming cost V 0 bases and J 10 bases, with 18 bases left between them. The CDR3 covers 14 residues. CDR3 loop: CSAREELKGRRAFF. The DNA of the CDR3 is TGCAGTGCTAGAGAGGAATTAAAGGGGAGGAGAGCTTTCTTT.

This clonotype has at least ten counts. The genes are TRBV3-1 and TRBJ1-2; 7 bases fit TRBD1. CDR1 is LGHDT and CDR2 is YNNKEL in the germline V gene (reference sequence). The CDR3 spans 15 residues. J lost 4 bases, V lost 1 base, and 6 bases had no gene match. The CDR3 DNA reads TGTGCCAGCAGCCAAGTTTTCGACAGGGCCTATGGCTACACCTTC. This sequence encodes CASSQVFDRAYGYTF.

J is TRBJ2-5 and V is TRBV7-9; D unclear. CDR3 size: 14 residues. Per the germline V gene, CDR1 is SEHNR and CDR2 is FQNEAQ (reference sequence). Trimming removed 1 base from V and 5 bases from J, with 11 bases in between. CDR3 DNA: TGTGCCAGCAGCTTAGATCTGGATCCGGAGACCCAGTACTTC. The encoded protein is CASSLDLDPETQYF.

At least ten counts were recorded for this clonotype. CDR3 sequence (DNA): TGTGCCAGCAGCTTATCGTTTGGGGGCTACACCTTC. This sequence encodes CASSLSFGGYTF. The chain joins TRBV7-2 to TRBJ1-2; D gene ambiguous. V lost 2 bases to trimming and J lost 8 bases, with 9 bases between them. The CDR3 loop spans 12 amino acids. Germline V CDR1 and CDR2: SGHTA, FQGNSA.

This clonotype was recorded many times. The V and J genes are TRBV6-5 and TRBJ1-1; D is ambiguous. V gave up 6 bases and J gave up 6 bases, with 11 bases separating them. The germline gives CDR1 MNHEY, CDR2 SVGAGI. CDR3 length: 12 amino acids. CDR3 bases: TGTGCCAGCAGCTTCCCGACGGCTGAAGCTTTCTTT. Its translation: CASSFPTAEAFF.